This TCR beta chain was profiled in a study of long-term antiretroviral therapy in people with HIV. The V gene end was trimmed by 2 bases and the J gene end by 6 bases; junction bases not matched to a gene: 7. Germline V gives CDR1 SGDLS, CDR2 YYNGEE. The CDR3 length is 15 residues. Version v3.0 of the immunoSEQ assay ran at survey level. Each sample aimed for 40,000-50,000 sequenced T-cell genomes. Sequenced by immunoSEQ multiplex PCR; TCRdb stores in-frame clones only, minus some. The table records fewer than 55,000 clones, nearly 95% of them present only once. The chain recombines TRBV9 with TRBJ2-3; the match to TRBD2 covers 9 bases. Sequenced material: unsorted PBMCs, taken 3.7 years after starting antiretroviral therapy. The TCR comes from a woman in her forties or fifties with HIV. Written as DNA, the CDR3 is TGTGCCAGCAGCGTTAGAGCGGGGGGAATCGATACGCAGTATTTT. This codes for CASSVRAGGIDTQYF.